The sequence of this TCR beta chain was determined in a study of T cells in Graves' hyperthyroidism and ophthalmopathy. About the research overall: Sampling of peripheral blood happened at initial diagnosis, prior to any treatment.

Trimming stripped 3 bases from V and 7 bases from J, with 19 bases between. The V gene's germline CDR1 is SGHAT and CDR2 FQDESV (reference sequence). The CDR3 covers 16 residues. Regarding the study as a whole: A median around six months before onset, the model predicted ophthalmopathy.

Researchers amplified the TCR beta CDR3 regions from RNA transcripts. TCR CDR3 regions were first amplified by RT-PCR with HTBI primers. Via MiXCR, TCRdb re-called the multiplex PCR reads, giving one row per CDR3 protein. Here the sample spans more than 550,000 distinct CDR3 sequences, about 18% being singletons. Remarks on this clonotype: Its specificity is not known.

Recently diagnosed hyperthyroidism of less than 2 months' duration affected patients aged 18 to 65. Source material: blood. This TCR derives from a man aged 45-60 years with Graves' hyperthyroidism. This chain uses TRBV11-1 with TRBJ2-1; the D call may be TRBD1 or TRBD2 (7 bases each). CDR3 residues: CASSFRGGTNGNEQFF. Here the CDR3 DNA reads TGTGCCAGCAGCTTCAGGGGGGGTACCAACGGGAATGAGCAGTTCTTC.